These T cell receptor beta chains were read from a single sample in a study of cytomegalovirus exposure and HLA in healthy donors. The table came from immunoSEQ multiplex PCR; TCRdb's copy has only in-frame clones and leaves some out. Of approximately 160,000 clones in the sample, around 80% were seen once. The sequencing sample was made of PBMCs. These receptors were obtained from a male donor in good health and CMV-seronegative. Both conserved end residues are part of each CDR3. The order of the fields is clone size, V gene, D gene, J gene, CDR3 protein, CDR3 DNA. The D gene is left open where the match is weak. Clone size is shown for a subset of rows, as once, few, many or a class of expanded clone.

size: few; V: TRBV19; D: .; J: TRBJ1-1; CDR3: CASTMGGWTEAFF; DNA: TGTGCCAGTACCATGGGGGGGTGGACTGAAGCTTTCTTT
size: .; V: TRBV19; D: .; J: TRBJ2-2; CDR3: CASSTRSNLNTGELFF; DNA: TGTGCCAGTAGTACCCGGTCTAATCTGAACACCGGGGAGCTGTTTTTT
size: .; V: TRBV4-3; D: .; J: TRBJ2-7; CDR3: CASSPSKMTGDGSYEQYF; DNA: TGCGCCAGCAGCCCTTCAAAAATGACGGGGGACGGCTCCTACGAGCAGTACTTC
size: .; V: TRBV29-1; D: .; J: TRBJ1-4; CDR3: CSVEGSGTNEKLFF; DNA: TGCAGCGTTGAAGGTTCGGGGACTAATGAAAAACTGTTTTTT
size: .; V: TRBV2; D: .; J: TRBJ2-7; CDR3: CASSGERYEQYF; DNA: TGTGCCAGCAGCGGAGAGCGCTACGAGCAGTACTTC
size: .; V: TRBV5-1; D: TRBD1; J: TRBJ2-5; CDR3: CASSLQGEETQYF; DNA: TGCGCCAGCAGCTTGCAGGGGGAAGAGACCCAGTACTTC
size: .; V: TRBV9; D: TRBD2; J: TRBJ2-1; CDR3: CASSVAISGGYNEQFF; DNA: TGTGCCAGCAGCGTAGCGATTAGCGGGGGGTACAATGAGCAGTTCTTC
size: .; V: TRBV28; D: TRBD2; J: TRBJ2-7; CDR3: CASSLLGLAGVYEQYF; DNA: TGTGCCAGCAGTTTGTTGGGACTGGCGGGAGTGTACGAGCAGTACTTC
size: .; V: TRBV9; D: TRBD1; J: TRBJ2-6; CDR3: CASRYTGVGANVLTF; DNA: TGTGCCAGCAGGTATACAGGGGTCGGGGCCAACGTCCTGACTTTC
size: once; V: TRBV6-5; D: TRBD2; J: TRBJ2-1; CDR3: CASSELAGGIYEQFF; DNA: TGTGCCAGCAGCGAACTAGCGGGGGGAATCTATGAGCAGTTCTTC
size: .; V: TRBV12-5; D: TRBD1; J: TRBJ2-7; CDR3: CASELTGGRYEQYF; DNA: TGTGCTAGTGAACTGACAGGGGGCAGGTACGAGCAGTACTTC
size: .; V: TRBV28; D: TRBD1; J: TRBJ1-1; CDR3: CASSLGGQMNTEAFF; DNA: TGTGCCAGCAGTTTAGGGGGACAGATGAACACTGAAGCTTTCTTT
size: .; V: TRBV25-1; D: TRBD2; J: TRBJ2-2; CDR3: CASSEAGVRTGELFF; DNA: TGTGCCAGCAGTGAAGCGGGAGTTCGCACCGGGGAGCTGTTTTTT
size: .; V: TRBV6-5; D: .; J: TRBJ2-7; CDR3: CASSYSSGSNYEQYF; DNA: TGTGCCAGCAGTTACTCGTCCGGGAGCAACTACGAGCAGTACTTC
size: .; V: TRBV7-3; D: .; J: TRBJ2-3; CDR3: CASSLLGVRTDTQYF; DNA: TGTGCCAGCAGCTTACTAGGGGTCCGCACAGATACGCAGTATTTT
size: .; V: TRBV6-5; D: TRBD1; J: TRBJ2-7; CDR3: CASSYGTGVSYEQYF; DNA: TGTGCCAGCAGTTACGGGACAGGGGTTTCCTACGAGCAGTACTTC
size: .; V: TRBV9; D: .; J: TRBJ1-2; CDR3: CASSIAPGGYTF; DNA: TGTGCCAGCAGCATTGCCCCCGGGGGCTACACCTTC
size: .; V: TRBV5-4; D: TRBD2; J: TRBJ2-3; CDR3: CASSFGGGATDTQYF; DNA: TGTGCCAGCAGCTTCGGCGGGGGGGCAACAGATACGCAGTATTTT
size: once; V: TRBV25-1; D: TRBD1; J: TRBJ1-2; CDR3: CASSESIGGDYGYTF; DNA: TGTGCCAGCAGTGAAAGTATAGGGGGCGACTATGGCTACACCTTC
size: .; V: TRBV27; D: .; J: TRBJ1-2; CDR3: CASSFLTLTGNYGYTF; DNA: TGTGCCAGCAGTTTCCTAACCCTAACTGGTAACTATGGCTACACCTTC
size: few; V: TRBV2; D: .; J: TRBJ1-2; CDR3: CASRDDRYGYTF; DNA: TGTGCCAGCAGAGACGACAGATATGGCTACACCTTC
size: .; V: TRBV7-2; D: TRBD2; J: TRBJ2-7; CDR3: CASSSYNGRDEQYF; DNA: TGTGCCAGCAGCTCCTATAACGGGAGGGACGAGCAGTACTTC
size: .; V: TRBV6-5; D: .; J: TRBJ2-7; CDR3: CASKKGATYEQYF; DNA: TGTGCCAGCAAAAAAGGAGCGACCTACGAGCAGTACTTC
size: .; V: TRBV27; D: TRBD2; J: TRBJ2-1; CDR3: CASRALGEGRYNEQFF; DNA: TGTGCCAGCAGAGCCCTAGGGGAGGGGCGGTACAATGAGCAGTTCTTC
size: few; V: TRBV23-1; D: .; J: TRBJ1-2; CDR3: CASSQWTANYGYTF; DNA: TGCGCCAGCAGTCAGTGGACAGCTAACTATGGCTACACCTTC
size: .; V: TRBV28; D: .; J: TRBJ1-5; CDR3: CASRLGVVVQPQHF; DNA: TGTGCCAGCAGGCTAGGGGTGGTGGTTCAGCCCCAGCATTTT
size: .; V: TRBV28; D: .; J: TRBJ1-2; CDR3: CASSQPRGMGGYTF; DNA: TGTGCCAGCAGCCAGCCCCGGGGGATGGGTGGCTACACCTTC
size: .; V: TRBV6-1; D: TRBD2; J: TRBJ2-3; CDR3: CASSPGGNTDTQYF; DNA: TGTGCCAGCTCACCGGGGGGGAACACAGATACGCAGTATTTT
size: .; V: TRBV4-2; D: .; J: TRBJ2-7; CDR3: CASSQETASSYEQYF; DNA: TGTGCCAGCAGCCAGGAGACCGCTAGCTCCTACGAGCAGTACTTC
size: .; V: TRBV6-1; D: .; J: TRBJ1-5; CDR3: CASSEVSRNQPQHF; DNA: TGTGCCAGCAGTGAAGTGTCGCGAAATCAGCCCCAGCATTTT
size: .; V: TRBV19; D: .; J: TRBJ2-3; CDR3: CASGGQPGLPTDTQYF; DNA: TGTGCCAGCGGTGGACAGCCGGGACTACCCACAGATACGCAGTATTTT
size: few; V: TRBV5-5; D: .; J: TRBJ1-2; CDR3: CASSLAGDLGYTF; DNA: TGTGCCAGCAGCTTGGCAGGGGATCTTGGCTACACCTTC
size: .; V: TRBV5-1; D: .; J: TRBJ2-6; CDR3: CASSSNTDQVSGANVLTF; DNA: TGCGCCAGCAGCTCTAACACAGATCAAGTCTCTGGGGCCAACGTCCTGACTTTC
size: .; V: TRBV6-1; D: .; J: TRBJ1-1; CDR3: CASRGSATLNTEAFF; DNA: TGTGCCAGCAGGGGTTCCGCGACACTGAACACTGAAGCTTTCTTT
size: .; V: TRBV5-4; D: .; J: TRBJ2-1; CDR3: CASSTPGESSYNEQFF; DNA: TGTGCCAGCAGCACCCCTGGGGAGAGCTCCTACAATGAGCAGTTCTTC
size: .; V: TRBV6-6; D: .; J: TRBJ1-5; CDR3: CASNQGLNQPQHF; DNA: TGTGCCAGCAACCAGGGCCTTAATCAGCCCCAGCATTTT
size: .; V: TRBV5-1; D: TRBD1; J: TRBJ2-7; CDR3: CASSPGTAFYEQYF; DNA: TGCGCCAGCAGCCCCGGGACAGCATTCTACGAGCAGTACTTC
size: .; V: TRBV30; D: TRBD1; J: TRBJ1-3; CDR3: CAWLQGNTIYF; DNA: TGTGCCTGGTTACAGGGGAACACCATATATTTT
size: once; V: TRBV2; D: .; J: TRBJ1-2; CDR3: CASRDTFAGNGYTF; DNA: TGTGCCAGCAGAGACACGTTCGCAGGGAATGGCTACACCTTC
size: few; V: TRBV6-4; D: TRBD2; J: TRBJ2-1; CDR3: CASSDGPIAGPHNEQFF; DNA: TGTGCCAGCAGTGACGGACCTATAGCGGGTCCCCACAATGAGCAGTTCTTC
size: .; V: TRBV10-3; D: .; J: TRBJ1-2; CDR3: CAIRWGDYGYTF; DNA: TGTGCCATCAGATGGGGCGACTATGGCTACACCTTC
size: .; V: TRBV27; D: .; J: TRBJ2-2; CDR3: CASRLRWRENTGELFF; DNA: TGTGCCAGCAGGTTGCGTTGGCGGGAGAACACCGGGGAGCTGTTTTTT
size: .; V: TRBV10-3; D: .; J: TRBJ1-2; CDR3: CATAGGTFYGYTF; DNA: TGTGCCACCGCGGGGGGGACTTTCTATGGCTACACCTTC
size: .; V: TRBV11-2; D: TRBD2; J: TRBJ2-5; CDR3: CASSLAGGPETQYF; DNA: TGTGCCAGCAGCTTAGCGGGGGGGCCTGAGACCCAGTACTTC